This TCR beta chain appears in the sequencing data of a study of T cells after yellow fever vaccination. This clonotype was seen a few times. TCRdb independently ran MiXCR on the 5' RACE reads; one entry per CDR3 protein. The table includes under 600,000 distinct CDR3 sequences, less than 15% detected once. The CDR3 runs to 22 residues. Unmatched junction bases numbered 15, after V lost 3 bases and J lost 0 bases. Germline loops: CDR1 SGHTA, CDR2 FQGNSA. This rearrangement joins TRBV7-2 to TRBJ2-6; 12 positions agree with TRBD2. This specimen was PBMCs, taken on the day of the yellow fever booster vaccination. This receptor was identified in a man aged 30 to 39 who received the YFV17D yellow fever vaccine. CDR3 DNA sequence: TGTGCCAGCAGCTTCCTTACCCCGGGACTAGCGGGCCTTAACTCTGGGGCCAACGTCCTGACTTTC. Translation: CASSFLTPGLAGLNSGANVLTF.